A selection of T cell receptor beta chains follows, all from one sample in a study of CD8 T cells in ankylosing spondylitis. TCRdb redid the calling of the 5' RACE reads with MiXCR, one entry per CDR3 protein. The data hold some 130,000 distinct CDR3 sequences, with around 8.5% observed a single time. Input material: blood, either unsorted or a sorted T cell fraction (not recorded which). The receptors originated from a male donor with ankylosing spondylitis or in good health (not recorded which). The conserved cysteine and the conserved F or W are not part of the CDR3 here. Each record gives: D gene, J gene, V gene, CDR3 protein. A D gene is named only where the DNA matches it firmly.

NA | TRBJ2-5 | TRBV15 | ATSRGDKLSQETQY
TRBD2 | TRBJ2-7 | TRBV20-1 | SARRGEPNAYEQY
NA | TRBJ2-2 | TRBV27 | ASSLSWSTGELF
NA | TRBJ2-2 | TRBV27 | ASTPVGAGAGELF
NA | TRBJ1-2 | TRBV14 | ASSRGPGQNYGYT
NA | TRBJ2-3 | TRBV4-3 | ASSQDGGLGTDTQY
TRBD1 | TRBJ2-3 | TRBV4-3 | ASSPNRDRGTDTQY
TRBD2 | TRBJ2-1 | TRBV7-3 | ASSLTVREGLGNEQF
NA | TRBJ2-7 | TRBV25-1 | ASSAGFYEQY
NA | TRBJ1-1 | TRBV28 | ASSLITGQGESF
TRBD1 | TRBJ1-2 | TRBV19 | ASSMRTGDYGYT
TRBD2 | TRBJ2-3 | TRBV20-1 | SASFAFEAGGSAQY
NA | TRBJ2-2 | TRBV5-1 | ASSLDGFGGELF
NA | TRBJ2-7 | TRBV12-3/TRBV12-4 | ASSHRDNPYEQY
NA | TRBJ2-5 | TRBV12-3/TRBV12-4 | ASSVGLGETQY
TRBD2 | TRBJ2-3 | TRBV29-1 | SETSGGRDTQY
NA | TRBJ2-5 | TRBV28 | ASSFQASGYQETQY
TRBD2 | TRBJ2-3 | TRBV6-2/TRBV6-3 | ASSSAGTMVSDTQY
NA | TRBJ2-7 | TRBV7-9 | ASSSVGQSYEQY
NA | TRBJ1-1 | TRBV12-3/TRBV12-4 | ASKRVYTEAF
TRBD2 | TRBJ2-1 | TRBV7-2 | ASSSRTTSGSLHEQF
TRBD2 | TRBJ2-1 | TRBV18 | ASSPRLAGNYNEQF
TRBD2 | TRBJ2-1 | TRBV29-1 | SVGGTSGPTGEQF
NA | TRBJ2-2 | TRBV20-1 | SARPLETGELF
NA | TRBJ2-1 | TRBV7-6 | ASSPSGSNEQF
TRBD2 | TRBJ2-1 | TRBV6-2/TRBV6-3 | ASRPGLAEYNEQF
NA | TRBJ2-7 | TRBV7-2 | ASSPSSGNSYEQY
TRBD2 | TRBJ2-7 | TRBV6-1 | ASTRTSGSREQY
NA | TRBJ2-7 | TRBV20-1 | SAKDAEQY
NA | TRBJ1-1 | TRBV7-3 | ASSLEPRGTEAF
NA | TRBJ2-1 | TRBV5-6 | ASSLLVVNEQF
NA | TRBJ2-1 | TRBV27 | ASSSLDGNEQF
NA | TRBJ1-1 | TRBV20-1 | SAQDPRGNTEAF
NA | TRBJ2-3 | TRBV20-1 | SARGQDTQY
TRBD1 | TRBJ1-1 | TRBV29-1 | SVAPGTGGTEAF
NA | TRBJ2-6 | TRBV15 | ATSSTVSGANVLT
TRBD2 | TRBJ2-1 | TRBV11-2 | ASSLGLAGTGYNEQF
NA | TRBJ2-3 | TRBV20-1 | SGRDSATDTQY
NA | TRBJ2-3 | TRBV20-1 | SARVTSVLQY
NA | TRBJ1-5 | TRBV28 | ASSWRGQPQH
NA | TRBJ2-7 | TRBV20-1 | SAGLAGLVYEQY
TRBD2 | TRBJ2-3 | TRBV20-1 | SARDGASGWDTQY